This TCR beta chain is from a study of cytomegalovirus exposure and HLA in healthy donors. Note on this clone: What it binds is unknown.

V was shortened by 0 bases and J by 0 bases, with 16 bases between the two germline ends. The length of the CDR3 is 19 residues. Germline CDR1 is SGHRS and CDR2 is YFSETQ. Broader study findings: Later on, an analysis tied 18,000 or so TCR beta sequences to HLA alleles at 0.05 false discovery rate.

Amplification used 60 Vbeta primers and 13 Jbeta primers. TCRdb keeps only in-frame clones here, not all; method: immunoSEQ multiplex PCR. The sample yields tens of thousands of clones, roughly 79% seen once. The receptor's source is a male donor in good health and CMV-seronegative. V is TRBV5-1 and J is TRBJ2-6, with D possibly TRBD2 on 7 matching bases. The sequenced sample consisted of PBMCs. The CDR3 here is CASSLVGGGSSSGANVLTF. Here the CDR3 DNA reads TGCGCCAGCAGCTTGGTTGGCGGGGGCTCTTCCTCTGGGGCCAACGTCCTGACTTTC.